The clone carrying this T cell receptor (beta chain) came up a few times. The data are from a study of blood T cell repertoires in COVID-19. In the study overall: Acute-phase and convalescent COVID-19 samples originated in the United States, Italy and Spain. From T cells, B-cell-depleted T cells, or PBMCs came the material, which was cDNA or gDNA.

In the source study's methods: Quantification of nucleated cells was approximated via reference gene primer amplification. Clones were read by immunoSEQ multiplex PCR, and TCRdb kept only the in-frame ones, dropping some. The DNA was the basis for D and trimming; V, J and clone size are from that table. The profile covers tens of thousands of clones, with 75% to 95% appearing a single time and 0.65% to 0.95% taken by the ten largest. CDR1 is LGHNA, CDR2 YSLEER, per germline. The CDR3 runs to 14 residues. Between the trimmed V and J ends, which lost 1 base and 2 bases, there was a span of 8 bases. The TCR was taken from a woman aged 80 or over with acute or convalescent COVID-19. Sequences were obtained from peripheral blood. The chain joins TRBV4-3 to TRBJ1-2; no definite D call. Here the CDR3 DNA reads TGCGCCAGCAGCCAAGGGCTAGGAAACTATGGCTACACCTTC. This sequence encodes CASSQGLGNYGYTF.